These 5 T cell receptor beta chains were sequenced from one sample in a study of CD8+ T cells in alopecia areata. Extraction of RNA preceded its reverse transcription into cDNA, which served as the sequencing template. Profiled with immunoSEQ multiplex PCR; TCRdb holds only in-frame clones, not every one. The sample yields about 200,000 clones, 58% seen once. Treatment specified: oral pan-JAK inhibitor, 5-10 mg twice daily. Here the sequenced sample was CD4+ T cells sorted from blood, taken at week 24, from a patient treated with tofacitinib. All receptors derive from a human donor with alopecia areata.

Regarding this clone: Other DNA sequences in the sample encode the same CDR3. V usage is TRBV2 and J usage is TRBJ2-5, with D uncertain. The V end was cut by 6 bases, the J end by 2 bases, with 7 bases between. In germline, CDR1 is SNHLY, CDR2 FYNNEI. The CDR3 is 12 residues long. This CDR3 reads CASRAQQETQYF. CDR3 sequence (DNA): TGTGCCAGCAGGGCGCAGCAAGAGACCCAGTACTTC.

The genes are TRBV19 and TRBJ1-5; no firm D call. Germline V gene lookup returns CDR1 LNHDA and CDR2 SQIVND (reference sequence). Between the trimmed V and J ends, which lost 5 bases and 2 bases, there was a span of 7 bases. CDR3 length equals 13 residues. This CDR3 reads CASSLSRNQPQHF. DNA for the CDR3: TGTGCCAGTAGTCTCAGCCGCAATCAGCCCCAGCATTTT.

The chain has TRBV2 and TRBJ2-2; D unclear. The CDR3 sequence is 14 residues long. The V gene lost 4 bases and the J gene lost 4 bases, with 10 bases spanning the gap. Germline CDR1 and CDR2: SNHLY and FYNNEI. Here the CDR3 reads CASSVRLFTGELFF. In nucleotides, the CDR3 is TGTGCCAGCAGTGTTCGGCTTTTCACCGGGGAGCTGTTTTTT.

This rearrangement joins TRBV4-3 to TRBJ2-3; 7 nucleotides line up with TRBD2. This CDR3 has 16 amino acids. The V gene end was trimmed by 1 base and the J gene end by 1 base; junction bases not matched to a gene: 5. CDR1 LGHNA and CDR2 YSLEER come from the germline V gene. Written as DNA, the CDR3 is TGCGCCAGCAGCCAAGGAAGCGGGGTCCGCACAGATACGCAGTATTTT. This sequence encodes CASSQGSGVRTDTQYF.

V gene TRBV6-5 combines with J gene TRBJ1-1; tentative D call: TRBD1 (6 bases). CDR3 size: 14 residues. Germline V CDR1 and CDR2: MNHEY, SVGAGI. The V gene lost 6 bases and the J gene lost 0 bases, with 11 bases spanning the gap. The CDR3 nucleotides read TGTGCCAGCAGCACCGGGACAATGAACACTGAAGCTTTCTTT. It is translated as CASSTGTMNTEAFF.